The clone carrying this T cell receptor beta chain has just a few counts. This entry is derived from a study of Tregs in tolerant kidney transplant recipients. Measured with immunoSEQ multiplex PCR; TCRdb has only the in-frame clones, and not every one. The profile shows 60,000 or so clones, around four fifths of them singletons. The CDR3 loop spans 12 amino acids. CDR1 MNHNY and CDR2 SVGAGI come from the germline V gene (reference sequence). Trimming removed 5 bases from V and 4 bases from J, with 5 bases in between. The sample taken for sequencing was CD4+ T cells from blood. The gene calls are TRBV6-6 and TRBJ1-4, with no clear D. The TCR sequence derives from a human donor in good health. CDR3 amino acids: CASSVSNEKLFF. CDR3 coding DNA: TGTGCCAGCAGTGTCAGTAATGAAAAACTGTTTTTT.